The T cell receptor (beta chain) under discussion was sequenced for a study of cytomegalovirus exposure and HLA in healthy donors (TCRdb year 2017). Describing the broader study: An earlier analysis of 587 of the donors reported 250 to 300 Gb of sequence data and 117 million unique TCR beta sequences obtained from about 180 million T cells. Roughly 290 gigabases of sequencing data and roughly 80 million unique TCR sequences made up an early release that covered roughly 670 HLA-typed donors. Of the approximately 400 genotyped donors, 65% to 90% fell in the genetic ancestry cluster associated with self-reported Caucasian donors. The study aimed to test whether cataloging public T cell receptors could reveal signatures of past pathogen exposure. Using immunosequencing, the study profiled T cell repertoires from fewer than 850 subjects and related those repertoires to cytomegalovirus serostatus. A separate validation cohort of about 110 different subjects was used in addition to the approximately 700-subject first cohort. The study combined high-throughput TCR immunosequencing, statistical association of individual TCRs with disease status, and machine learning to predict cytomegalovirus infection status. A later analysis re-analyzed previously published TCR beta repertoires from several hundred donors and added high-resolution HLA genotyping to study TCR occurrence patterns. The later analysis used no new phenotypic data to find candidate immune exposures, relying instead on TCR beta sequences and their occurrence across donors. An earlier analysis of around 580 of the donors used high-throughput TCR beta sequencing to judge whether each TCR beta V gene segment behaved as functional or pseudogenic. Alongside the repertoire data, information on donor age, sex, ethnicity and CMV serostatus was compiled. A later genetic analysis took genome-wide SNP genotypes for about 65% of the 666 donors and used that subset as a discovery cohort. Every repertoire in the discovery cohort had been generated on one and the same sequencing platform. HLA typing included class I and class II loci at four-digit resolution. Typing coverage differed by locus: A, B, C, DRB1 and DQB1 were typed in roughly 629-630 donors, DQA1 in approximately 520, DPA1 in some 600, and DPB1 in roughly 470. Roughly five DR-DQ haplotypes were handled as single units for association and clustering, since linkage in the cohort was strong. Among over 350 genotyped donors of the cohort, an average of around 240,000 unique TCR beta nucleotide sequences were sequenced per donor, about a sixth of them non-productive.

In total, more than 500 healthy bone marrow donors made up the cohort. At the time of sampling, all cohort members were nominally healthy, though unrecorded immune exposures were likely present. The donor was CMV seropositive and was included in the group of some 290 seropositive cohort members. A peripheral blood sample was collected from each donor, and TCR beta sequencing was performed on peripheral blood mononuclear cells. Genomic DNA extraction from the blood cell samples was performed with the Qiagen DNeasy Blood Extraction Kit. Details on this clone: Its cognate antigen has yet to be identified. The record has no base qualities; no much larger clone is one base away.

Receptor amplification or capture employed the immunoSEQ multiplex PCR assay. For the multiplex PCR, a mixture combining 60 forward primers for TCR Vbeta segments and 13 reverse primers for TCR Jbeta segments was used. The CDR3 region of rearranged TCR beta genes was amplified from genomic DNA with a multiplex PCR assay. The amplified TCR beta libraries were sequenced on the Illumina HiSeq System as 87-base-pair reads. In the source study's methods: A later analysis counted approximately 84 million unique TCR beta chains across the 550 to 700 repertoires, and around 12 million of these chains were shared by at least two donors. Raw reads were error-corrected and collapsed into unique sequences by a nearest-neighbor algorithm in which closely related sequences were merged to remove PCR and sequencing errors. To assign V, D and J gene segments, CDR3 sequences were aligned to IMGT reference sequences. Each retained sequence needed at least a six-nucleotide match to both a V gene segment and a J gene segment. A rearrangement counted as productive if the CDR3 had no stop codons and remained in frame with V and J, and every other rearrangement counted as non-productive. CDR3 was defined by IMGT convention, running from the second conserved V-encoded cysteine to the conserved J-encoded phenylalanine. The earlier analysis of roughly 590 of the donors excluded any sequence lacking an unambiguous match to a single V gene segment. An earlier analysis of just under 600 of the donors called V segments functional above 56.7% productive rearrangements and segregating when the between-donor standard deviation exceeded 5%. A statistical classification framework was built for diagnosing cytomegalovirus status from the catalog of TCR beta chain sequences. In a later analysis, TCR nucleotide sequences were compared against IMGT/GENE-DB human TR gene sequences so that V and J genes could be assigned. A later analysis assigned CDR3 sequences and most-parsimonious VDJ recombination scenarios with the TCRdist pipeline. In a later analysis, each TCR beta chain was defined by its CDR3 amino acid sequence together with its V-gene family, and reads lacking a unique V-gene family were excluded. As a way to deal with suspected cross-contamination and a sequencing artifact, a later analysis dropped nearly 600 nucleotide sequences that were highly shared and had low generation probability. In a later analysis, a clonal expansion index for each public chain was calculated from normalized within-repertoire ranks of inferred template counts. Generation probabilities in a later analysis came from a VDJ recombination model fitted to out-of-frame rearrangements, and those results were checked against IGoR. Hypergeometric tests were used in a later analysis to score TCR-TCR, TCR-HLA and TCR-CMV co-occurrence, with a repertoire-size bias correction applied to the TCR pairs. A later analysis estimated false discovery rates by permuting HLA or CMV assignments 20 times. In a later analysis, co-occurring TCRs were grouped using DBSCAN, with TCRdist sequence similarity added in when clustering inside HLA-allele-positive subsets. Co-occurrence clustering excluded repertoires with fewer than 30,000 or more than 120,000 public chains, plus five with anomalous nucleotide sharing. In its TCRdb copy, this immuneACCESS table keeps in-frame sequences only and misses some clones. Where compared with another copy, unresolved V genes explain less than half of these, and the others have no known cause. The DNA gave D and trimming, while V, J and clone size come from that table. The sample table shows roughly 150,000 clones, and more than 65% are seen once. The leading ten clones occupy 1% to 1.5% of the sample.

General findings and caveats noted by the study authors: The authors suggested that the approach could potentially be extended to other disease states and immunological phenotypes. Linkage disequilibrium might explain the correlated functional status among segregating V segments, but an unknown experimental factor could not be ruled out. An association between a missense DCLRE1C variant and V-gene and J-gene trimming of TCR beta chains was found in a later genetic analysis and replicated in an independent cohort. In the study, approximately 160 TCR beta chains were listed as associated with cytomegalovirus. In both the original and validation cohorts, the classifier was reported to diagnose cytomegalovirus status with high specificity and sensitivity. In a later analysis, several top co-occurrence clusters were reported to appear linked to parvovirus B19, influenza, CMV and Epstein-Barr virus. Some IMGT-functional V segments, including TRBV6-2 and TRBV6-3, could not be distinguished by the 87-base-pair reads and were therefore excluded. Most CMV-associated TCR beta chains appeared to be HLA-restricted in a later analysis, and the HLA associations seemed to be driven largely by CMV exposure. Most TCR sequences were observed very rarely across donors, whereas some public TCRs were present in many individuals. The only immune exposure information available for the cohort was CMV serostatus. A further reported finding was that TCR beta sequences accurately predicted the HLA-A and HLA-B alleles for most subjects in the first cohort. Because HLA typing was missing for some donors at each locus, association tests included only the typed subset. In an earlier analysis of about 600 of the donors, most TCR beta V segments appeared in productive rearrangements about 87% or about 30% of the time, broadly matching IMGT annotations. In a later analysis, the rate of TCR association differed among HLA loci, with DRB1 alleles having the most associated TCRs and HLA-C alleles having the fewest. Compared with the approximately 710-donor mean, donors in an Asian-associated ancestry cluster had fewer N-insertions in productive TCRs, according to a later genetic analysis. Because counts were too low, around 17 rarely observed V segments, including chromosome 9 orphons, were left out of the earlier analysis of 500 to 750 of the donors. This cohort had only TCR beta chains sequenced, and the lack of alpha or paired-chain data limited which features could be detected. When HLA alleles, especially DR and DQ, strongly co-occurred, attributing TCR associations to individual alleles was difficult. Compared with equally common non-associated chains, HLA-associated TCR beta chains in a later analysis were more clonally expanded and had lower generation probabilities. The sequencing pipeline was judged likely to have produced a cluster of highly shared sequence variants as a technical artifact. A few of the identified cytomegalovirus-associated TCR beta chains were confirmed in vitro to be specific for cytomegalovirus antigens. A later analysis associated 15,000 to 20,000 TCR beta sequences with specific HLA alleles at a false discovery rate of 0.05. Sequencing depth was assumed to be roughly uniform across donors in the presence/absence analyses, though that assumption may not hold.

Spanning cysteine to phenylalanine, the CDR3 consists of 13 amino acids. CDR3 DNA only is kept here, 39 bases in frame from base 1. In the germline V gene, CDR1 corresponds to SGDLS and CDR2 to YYNGEE. V lost 2 bases and J lost 7 bases, and the count of bases not matched to a germline gene is 3. Sequenced material: PBMCs. The receptor's source is a middle-aged man in good health and CMV-seropositive. This sequence uses TRBV9 and TRBJ1-2; 9 nucleotides in the junction match TRBD1. The DNA sequence is TGTGCCAGCAGCGTTACAGGGGGCAGTGGCTACACCTTC. Its translation reads: CASSVTGGSGYTF.